The T cell receptor beta chain under discussion was sequenced for a study of CD8+ T cells in alopecia areata. Study-wide context: Oral tofacitinib (5 to 10 mg twice daily) was administered to treated patients. Severity scores in treated patients reflected the percentage of scalp affected.

The treatment denotes: oral pan-JAK inhibitor, 5-10 mg twice daily. Sequencing templates came from extracted RNA that was reverse transcribed into cDNA. The method was immunoSEQ multiplex PCR; TCRdb's version includes in-frame clones alone and lacks a portion of them. The data hold 150,000 or so clones, with around 87% observed a single time. Germline assignment: CDR1 SGHVS and CDR2 FQNEAQ. The length of the CDR3 is 14 residues. Germline trimming cut 6 bases from V and 0 bases from J; bases unmatched to any gene: 2. The sample consisted of CD8+ T cells sorted from blood, taken at week 4, from a patient treated with tofacitinib. V and J are TRBV7-8 and TRBJ2-7; TRBD2 matches at 10 bases. This TCR was sampled from a human donor with alopecia areata. DNA of the CDR3: TGTGCCAGCAGGCCTAGCGGGAGCTCCTACGAGCAGTACTTC. Encoded protein: CASRPSGSSYEQYF.